This T cell receptor beta chain was identified during a study of CD4 and CD8 cells across lung adenocarcinoma regions. TCRdb reanalysed the PCR reads using MiXCR and keeps one entry per CDR3 protein. This sample has fewer than 7,500 distinct CDR3 sequences, with 40% to 60% found just once. This clonotype was seen ten or more times. Donors had localized lung adenocarcinoma, a non-small cell lung cancer. The V gene's germline CDR1 is MGHRA and CDR2 YSYEKL. Unmatched junction bases numbered 5, after V lost 3 bases and J lost 6 bases. The CDR3 has 15 amino acids. The rearrangement links TRBV4-1 to TRBJ2-4, with 10 bases lining up with TRBD2. The sample comprised CD4+ T cells from the center of a lung tumor. The receptor comes from a female donor with lung adenocarcinoma. The CD4 and CD8 labels of this study may be unreliable. The CDR3, as DNA: TGCGCCAGCAGCCAGCCCTCTAGCGGGGGAAACATTCAGTACTTC. Translated: CASSQPSSGGNIQYF.